One sample yielded the 21 T cell receptor beta chains listed below, sequenced in a study of blood T cell repertoires in COVID-19. Data came from immunoSEQ multiplex PCR; TCRdb stores just in-frame clones and leaves some out. The sample comprises around 140,000 clones, around 84% of which are singletons, and approximately 18% rests with the top ten. Input material: peripheral blood. Every receptor here comes from a woman over 75 with acute or convalescent COVID-19.

The chain uses TRBV27 and TRBJ1-1; D may be TRBD1 (6 bases). The germline CDR1 and CDR2 sequences are MNHEY and SMNVEV (reference sequence). Trimming cost V 5 bases and J 1 base, with 8 bases left between them. The CDR3 is made up of 13 amino acids. CDR3 sequence reads: CASSLQGNTEAFF. In nucleotides, the CDR3 is TGTGCCAGCAGTCTACAGGGGAACACTGAAGCTTTCTTT.

The genes are TRBV29-1 and TRBJ1-5, with TRBD1 identical over 7 bases. The V gene's germline CDR1 is SQVTM and CDR2 ANQGSEA. The CDR3 has 15 residues. The ends lost 5 bases at V and 0 bases at J; junction bases unmatched: 7. Here the CDR3 reads CSVLRQGSSNQPQHF. The CDR3, as DNA: TGCAGCGTTCTCCGACAGGGTTCTAGCAATCAGCCCCAGCATTTT.

The V call is TRBV10-3, the J call TRBJ1-4, with D uncertain. Germline V CDR1 and CDR2: ENHRY, SYGVKD. V gave up 11 bases and J gave up 0 bases, with 10 bases separating them. The CDR3 is 13 residues long. The CDR3 DNA follows: TGTGCCGCCCGACACCCAACTAATGAAAAACTGTTTTTT. Its protein is CAARHPTNEKLFF.

The CDR3 DNA reads as TGTGCCAGCTCACCACACCCAGGGGGCGGCGAGCAGTACTTC. Residues: CASSPHPGGGEQYF. V gene TRBV18 combines with J gene TRBJ2-7; 8 nucleotides line up with TRBD1. The V gene's germline CDR1 is KGHSH and CDR2 LQKENI. The CDR3 totals 14 residues. V was pared by 1 base and J by 6 bases, with 5 bases of the junction left unmatched.

The rearrangement joins TRBV18 to TRBJ2-2; D perhaps matches TRBD2 (5 bases). This CDR3 is 16 amino acids long. Germline CDR1 reads KGHSH; CDR2 reads LQKENI. V dropped 2 bases and J dropped 3 bases, with 13 bases sitting between them. DNA for the CDR3: TGTGCCAGCTCACCAGCTACTAGTCAAGACACCGGGGAGCTGTTTTTT. Protein product: CASSPATSQDTGELFF.

The chain joins TRBV7-8 to TRBJ1-2; D gene uncertain. Germline values: CDR1 SGHVS, CDR2 FQNEAQ. This CDR3 has 13 residues. The V gene lost 4 bases and the J gene lost 4 bases, with 10 bases spanning the gap. DNA of the CDR3: TGTGCCAGCAGCTCTGGAGGGCGCTATGGCTACACCTTC. Amino acid sequence: CASSSGGRYGYTF.

This chain links TRBV2 with TRBJ1-4, with 9 bases matching TRBD1. J was trimmed by 7 bases and V by 8 bases; bases with no gene match: 8. Germline-derived CDR1 and CDR2 are SNHLY and FYNNEI. The CDR3 has 14 amino acids. The chain's CDR3 is CASSDRGRGEKLFF. The CDR3 DNA reads TGTGCCAGCTCGGACAGGGGCCGGGGTGAAAAACTGTTTTTT.

V usage is TRBV24-1 and J usage is TRBJ2-5; 7 nucleotides align to TRBD1. The V segment lost 4 bases and the J segment 5 bases; nucleotides outside the gene matches: 9. Germline values: CDR1 KGHDR, CDR2 SFDVKD. The CDR3 loop spans 15 amino acids. In nucleotides, the CDR3 is TGTGCCACCAGTGACTCTAGACAGGGTGGGGAGACCCAGTACTTC. Translation gives CATSDSRQGGETQYF.

This sequence joins TRBV19 and TRBJ1-2; the D gene is possibly TRBD1 (5 bases). This CDR3 contains 13 residues. CDR1 is LNHDA and CDR2 is SQIVND in the germline V gene (reference sequence). The ends were cut back, 6 bases at V and 6 bases at J, with 14 bases in the middle. The CDR3 DNA sequence: TGTGCCAGTAGATTGGGGGGATCGAATGGCTACACCTTC. The encoded protein is CASRLGGSNGYTF.

This chain uses TRBV29-1 with TRBJ1-1; 7 bases map to TRBD1. The V segment lost 6 bases and the J segment 1 base; nucleotides outside the gene matches: 5. The CDR3 length is 13 residues. The germline CDR1 and CDR2 sequences are SQVTM and ANQGSEA. The CDR3 region has the DNA TGCAGCGTGGAACGACAGGGGAACACTGAAGCTTTCTTT. It translates to CSVERQGNTEAFF. Filled out from reference TRBV29-1 and TRBJ1-1, the complete variable domain reads SAVISQKPSRDICQRGTSLTIQCQVDSQVTMMFWYRQQPGQSLTLIATANQGSEATYESGFVIDKFPISRPNLTFSTLTVSNMSPEDSSIYLCSVERQGNTEAFFGQGTRLTVV.

The chain joins TRBV7-9 to TRBJ2-2, with D possibly TRBD2 on 6 matching bases. Germline CDR1 reads SEHNR; CDR2 reads FQNEAQ (reference sequence). Trimming stripped 6 bases from V and 7 bases from J, with 9 bases between. This CDR3 has 12 amino acids. The CDR3 reads CASREGDGELFF. The CDR3 nucleotides read TGTGCCAGCAGGGAGGGCGACGGGGAGCTGTTTTTT.

The J gene is TRBJ2-7, the V gene TRBV6-5; 8 bases fit TRBD2. With 8 bases clipped from V and 0 bases from J, the junction kept 6 bases outside the gene matches. CDR3 length: 14 amino acids. Per germline, CDR1 MNHEY and CDR2 SVGAGI. The CDR3 is CASLRSGGSYEQYF. DNA for the CDR3: TGTGCCAGCCTGAGGAGCGGGGGCTCCTACGAGCAGTACTTC.

The genes are TRBV11-2 and TRBJ2-5; the match to TRBD1 covers 7 bases. This CDR3 is built from 16 residues. The V gene's germline CDR1 is SGHAT and CDR2 FQNNGV. Trimming at V came to 5 bases and at J to 0 bases, leaving 9 bases not matched to a gene. CDR3 residues: CASSTGQTKYQETQYF. The CDR3 DNA reads as TGTGCCAGCAGCACGGGACAGACGAAGTACCAAGAGACCCAGTACTTC.

This clone occurred a few times. The gene calls are TRBV7-8 and TRBJ1-2, with TRBD1 as a possible D gene (5 bases). Deletions cut 3 bases from V and 1 base from J, with 6 bases between. The CDR3 sequence is 13 residues long. The germline gives CDR1 SGHVS, CDR2 FQNEAQ. CDR3 DNA: TGTGCCAGCAGCTTCGACAGTAACTATGGCTACACCTTC. The encoded protein is CASSFDSNYGYTF.

This chain uses TRBV27 with TRBJ1-1, with 7 nucleotides matching TRBD1. Germline V gene sequence: CDR1 MNHEY, CDR2 SMNVEV (reference sequence). After removal of 4 bases from V and 1 base from J, the junction contained 6 bases not matched to a gene. The CDR3 length is 15 residues. The CDR3 region is CASSYETGRNTEAFF. CDR3 bases: TGTGCCAGCAGTTACGAGACAGGGCGGAACACTGAAGCTTTCTTT.

V usage is TRBV10-3 and J usage is TRBJ2-1, with 13 bases fitting TRBD2. V lost 4 bases and J lost 9; bases outside the gene matches: 6. From germline, CDR1 is ENHRY and CDR2 SYGVKD. The CDR3 consists of 15 residues. This chain's CDR3 is CAISASGLAGVEQFF. CDR3 DNA: TGTGCCATCAGTGCATCAGGACTAGCGGGAGTTGAGCAGTTCTTC.

This clone occurred a few times. V usage is TRBV19 and J usage is TRBJ1-1; TRBD1 might be the D (6 bases). Trimming pared 8 bases from V and 1 base from J, leaving 11 bases between. CDR1 is LNHDA, CDR2 SQIVND, per germline (reference sequence). The CDR3 runs 13 residues. CDR3 residues: CASDDRRNTEAFF. CDR3 in DNA: TGTGCCAGTGATGACAGGAGGAACACTGAAGCTTTCTTT.

The rearrangement joins TRBV6-5 to TRBJ2-7; tentatively, D is TRBD2 (5 bases). The V gene's germline CDR1 is MNHEY and CDR2 SVGAGI. The CDR3 has 15 amino acids. V lost 6 bases, J lost 0 bases, and 15 bases lay in between. The chain's CDR3 is CASSPAGSGSYEQYF. CDR3 bases: TGTGCCAGCAGCCCGGCGGGCTCCGGCTCCTACGAGCAGTACTTC.

V is TRBV4-3 and J is TRBJ2-2, with 11 bases fitting TRBD2. The V gene end was trimmed by 4 bases and the J gene end by 0 bases; junction bases not matched to a gene: 4. CDR1 and CDR2 from the germline V gene are LGHNA and YSLEER. This CDR3 spans 17 amino acids. The CDR3 spells CASSRRTSGSNTGELFF. The DNA of the CDR3 is TGCGCCAGCAGCCGAAGGACTAGCGGGTCGAACACCGGGGAGCTGTTTTTT.

The rearrangement links TRBV5-1 to TRBJ2-7, with D possibly matching TRBD2 (6 bases). The V end was cut by 1 base, the J end by 3 bases, with 17 bases between. Per the germline V gene, CDR1 is SGHRS and CDR2 is YFSETQ. This CDR3 comprises 16 residues. CDR3 loop: CASSLNWPSDYYEQYF. CDR3 nucleotides: TGCGCCAGCAGCTTGAATTGGCCTAGCGATTACTACGAGCAGTACTTC.

The chain recombines TRBV6-5 with TRBJ1-2; TRBD1 matches at 8 bases. Trimming cost V 2 bases and J 8 bases; bases outside gene matches: 7. The CDR3 sequence is 14 residues long. The V gene's germline CDR1 is MNHEY and CDR2 SVGAGI. CDR3 protein: CASSYAGGDDGYTF. CDR3 DNA: TGTGCCAGCAGTTACGCAGGGGGCGATGACGGCTACACCTTC.